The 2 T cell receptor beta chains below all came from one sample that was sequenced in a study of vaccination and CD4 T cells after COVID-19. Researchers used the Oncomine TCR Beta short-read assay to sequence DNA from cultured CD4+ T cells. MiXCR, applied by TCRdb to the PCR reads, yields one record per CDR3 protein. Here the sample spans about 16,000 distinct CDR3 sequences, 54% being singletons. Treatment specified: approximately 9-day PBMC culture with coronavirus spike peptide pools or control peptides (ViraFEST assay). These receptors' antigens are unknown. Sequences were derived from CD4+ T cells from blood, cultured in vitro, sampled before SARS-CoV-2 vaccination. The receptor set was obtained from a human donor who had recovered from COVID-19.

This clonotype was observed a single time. CDR3 DNA: TGTGCCACCAGTGACACGGGGACTAGCGCCGGGGAGCTGTTTTTT. Translated, it gives CATSDTGTSAGELFF. The gene calls are TRBV24-1 and TRBJ2-2, with 10 bases fitting TRBD2. Germline V gives CDR1 KGHDR, CDR2 SFDVKD. The CDR3 spans 15 residues. After removal of 4 bases from V and 6 bases from J, the junction contained 4 bases not matched to a gene.

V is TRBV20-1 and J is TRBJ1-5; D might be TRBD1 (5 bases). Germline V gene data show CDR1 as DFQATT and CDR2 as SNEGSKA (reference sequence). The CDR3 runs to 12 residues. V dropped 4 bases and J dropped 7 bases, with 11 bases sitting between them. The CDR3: CSAKQEGQPQHF. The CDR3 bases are TGCAGTGCTAAACAGGAGGGGCAGCCCCAGCATTTT.